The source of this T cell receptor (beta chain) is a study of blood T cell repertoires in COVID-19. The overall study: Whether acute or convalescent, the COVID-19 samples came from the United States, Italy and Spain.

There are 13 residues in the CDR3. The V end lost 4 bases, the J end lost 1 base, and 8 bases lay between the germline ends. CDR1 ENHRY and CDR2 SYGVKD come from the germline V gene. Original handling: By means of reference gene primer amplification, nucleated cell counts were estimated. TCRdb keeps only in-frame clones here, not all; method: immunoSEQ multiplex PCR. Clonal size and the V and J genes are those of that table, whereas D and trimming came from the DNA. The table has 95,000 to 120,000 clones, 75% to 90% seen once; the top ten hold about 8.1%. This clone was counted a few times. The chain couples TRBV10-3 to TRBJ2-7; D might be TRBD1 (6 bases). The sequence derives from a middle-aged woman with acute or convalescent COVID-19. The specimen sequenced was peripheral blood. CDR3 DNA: TGTGCCATCAGTGGGACAGCGTCCTACGAGCAGTACTTC. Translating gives CAISGTASYEQYF.